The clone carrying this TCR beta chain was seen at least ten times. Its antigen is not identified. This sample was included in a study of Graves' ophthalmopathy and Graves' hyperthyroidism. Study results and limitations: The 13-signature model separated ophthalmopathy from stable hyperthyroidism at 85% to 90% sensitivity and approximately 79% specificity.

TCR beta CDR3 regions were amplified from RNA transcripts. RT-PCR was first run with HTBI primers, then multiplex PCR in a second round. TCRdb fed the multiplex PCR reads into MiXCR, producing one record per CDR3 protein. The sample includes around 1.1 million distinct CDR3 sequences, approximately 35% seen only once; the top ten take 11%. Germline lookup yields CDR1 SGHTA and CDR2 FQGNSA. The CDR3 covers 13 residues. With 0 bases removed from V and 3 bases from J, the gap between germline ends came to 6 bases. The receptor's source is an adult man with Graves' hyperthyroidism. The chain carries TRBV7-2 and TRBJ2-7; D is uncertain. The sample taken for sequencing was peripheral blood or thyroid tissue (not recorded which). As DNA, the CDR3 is TGTGCCAGCAGCTTAGCGCCAAACTACGAGCAGTACTTC. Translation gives CASSLAPNYEQYF.